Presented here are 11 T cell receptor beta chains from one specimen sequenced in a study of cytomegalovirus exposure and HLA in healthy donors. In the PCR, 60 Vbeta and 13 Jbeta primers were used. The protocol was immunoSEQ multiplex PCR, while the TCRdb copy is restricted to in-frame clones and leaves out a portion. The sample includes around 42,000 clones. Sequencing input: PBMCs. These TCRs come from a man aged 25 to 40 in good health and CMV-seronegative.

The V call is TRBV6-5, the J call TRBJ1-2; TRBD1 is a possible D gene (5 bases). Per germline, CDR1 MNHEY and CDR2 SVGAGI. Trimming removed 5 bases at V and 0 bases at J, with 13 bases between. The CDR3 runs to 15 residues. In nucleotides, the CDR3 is TGTGCCAGCAGTGTCGACAGCCTTACTAACTATGGCTACACCTTC. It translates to CASSVDSLTNYGYTF.

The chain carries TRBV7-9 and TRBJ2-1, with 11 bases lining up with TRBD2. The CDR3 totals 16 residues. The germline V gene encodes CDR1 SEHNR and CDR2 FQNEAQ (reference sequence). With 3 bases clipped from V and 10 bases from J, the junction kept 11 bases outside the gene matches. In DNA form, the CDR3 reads TGTGCCAGCAGCTTGACGGGACTAGCGGCCGCGGGGGAGCAGTTCTTC. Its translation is CASSLTGLAAAGEQFF.

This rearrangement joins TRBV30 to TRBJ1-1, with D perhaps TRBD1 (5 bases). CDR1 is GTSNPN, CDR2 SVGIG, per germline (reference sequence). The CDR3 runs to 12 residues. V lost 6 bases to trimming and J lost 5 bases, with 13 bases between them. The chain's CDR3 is CACRRGVTEAFF. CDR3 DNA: TGTGCCTGCCGGCGGGGGGTTACTGAAGCTTTCTTT.

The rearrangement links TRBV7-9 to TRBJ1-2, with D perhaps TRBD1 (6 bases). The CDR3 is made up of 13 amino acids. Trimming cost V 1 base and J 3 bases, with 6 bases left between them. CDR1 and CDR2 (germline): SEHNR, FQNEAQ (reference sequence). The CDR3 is CASSLGQDYGYTF. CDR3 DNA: TGTGCCAGCAGCTTAGGACAGGACTATGGCTACACCTTC.

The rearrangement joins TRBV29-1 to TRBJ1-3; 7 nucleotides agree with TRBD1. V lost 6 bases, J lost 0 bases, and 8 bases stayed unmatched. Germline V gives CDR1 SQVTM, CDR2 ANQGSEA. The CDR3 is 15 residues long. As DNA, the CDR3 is TGCAGCGTGATCCCACAGGGGACCTCTGGAAACACCATATATTTT. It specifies CSVIPQGTSGNTIYF.

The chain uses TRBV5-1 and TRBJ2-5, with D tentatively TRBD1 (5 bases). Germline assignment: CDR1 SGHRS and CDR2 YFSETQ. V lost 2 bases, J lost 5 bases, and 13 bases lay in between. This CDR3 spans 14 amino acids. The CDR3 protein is CASSFAGNVETQYF. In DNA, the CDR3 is TGCGCCAGCAGCTTTGCAGGGAATGTGGAGACCCAGTACTTC.

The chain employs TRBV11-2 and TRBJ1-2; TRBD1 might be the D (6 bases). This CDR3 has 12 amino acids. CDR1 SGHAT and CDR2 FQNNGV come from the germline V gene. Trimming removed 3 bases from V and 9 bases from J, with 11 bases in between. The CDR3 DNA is TGTGCCAGCAGCTTGGGCAGGGGTAGCTACACCTTC. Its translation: CASSLGRGSYTF.

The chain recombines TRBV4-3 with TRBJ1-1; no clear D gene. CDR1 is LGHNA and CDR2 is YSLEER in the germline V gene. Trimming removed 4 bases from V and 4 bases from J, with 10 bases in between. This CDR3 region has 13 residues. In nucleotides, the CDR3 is TGCGCCAGCAGCCTCCTTGGCCCCACTGAAGCTTTCTTT. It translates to CASSLLGPTEAFF.

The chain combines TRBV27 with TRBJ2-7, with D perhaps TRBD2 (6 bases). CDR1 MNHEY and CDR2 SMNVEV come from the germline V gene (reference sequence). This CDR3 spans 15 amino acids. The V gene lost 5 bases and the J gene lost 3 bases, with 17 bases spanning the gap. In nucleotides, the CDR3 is TGTGCCAGCAGTCCTTATAGCGGCGGATTCTACGAGCAGTACTTC. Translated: CASSPYSGGFYEQYF.

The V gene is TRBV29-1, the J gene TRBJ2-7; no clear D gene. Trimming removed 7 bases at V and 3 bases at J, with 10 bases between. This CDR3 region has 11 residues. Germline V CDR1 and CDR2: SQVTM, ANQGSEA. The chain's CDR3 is CSASNGYEQYF. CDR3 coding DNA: TGCAGCGCAAGCAATGGCTACGAGCAGTACTTC.

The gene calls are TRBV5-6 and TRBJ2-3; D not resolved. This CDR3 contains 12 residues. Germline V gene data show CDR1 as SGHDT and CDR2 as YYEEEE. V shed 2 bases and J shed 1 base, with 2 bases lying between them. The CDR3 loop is CASSFGTDTQYF. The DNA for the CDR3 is TGTGCCAGCAGCTTCGGCACAGATACGCAGTATTTT.